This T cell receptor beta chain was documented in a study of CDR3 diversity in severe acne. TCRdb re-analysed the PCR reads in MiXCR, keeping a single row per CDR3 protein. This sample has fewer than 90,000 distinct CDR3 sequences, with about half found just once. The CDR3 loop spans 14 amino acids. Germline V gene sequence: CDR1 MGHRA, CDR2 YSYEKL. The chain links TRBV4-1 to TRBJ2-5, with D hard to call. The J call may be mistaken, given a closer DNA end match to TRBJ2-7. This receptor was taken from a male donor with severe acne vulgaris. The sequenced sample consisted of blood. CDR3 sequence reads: CASSQDRQNYEQYF. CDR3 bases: TGCGCCAGCAGCCAAGATCGTCAGAACTACGAGCAGTACTTC.